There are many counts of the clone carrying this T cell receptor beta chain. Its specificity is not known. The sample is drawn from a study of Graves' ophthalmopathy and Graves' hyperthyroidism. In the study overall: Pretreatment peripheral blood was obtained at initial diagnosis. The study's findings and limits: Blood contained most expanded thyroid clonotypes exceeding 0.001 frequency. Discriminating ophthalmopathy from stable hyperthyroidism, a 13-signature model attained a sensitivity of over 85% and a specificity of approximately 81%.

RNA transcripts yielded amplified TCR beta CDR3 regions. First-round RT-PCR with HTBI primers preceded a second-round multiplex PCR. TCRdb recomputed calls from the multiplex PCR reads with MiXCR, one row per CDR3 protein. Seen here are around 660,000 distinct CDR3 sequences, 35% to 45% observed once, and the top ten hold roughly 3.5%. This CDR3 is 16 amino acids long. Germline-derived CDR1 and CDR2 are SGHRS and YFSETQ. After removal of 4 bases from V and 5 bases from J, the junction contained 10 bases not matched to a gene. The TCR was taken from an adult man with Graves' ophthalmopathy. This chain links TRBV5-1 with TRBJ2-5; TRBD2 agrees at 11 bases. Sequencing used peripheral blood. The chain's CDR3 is CASSKLAGEDAETQYF. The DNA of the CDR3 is TGCGCCAGCAGCAAACTAGCGGGAGAGGATGCGGAGACCCAGTACTTC.